This T cell receptor beta chain was captured in a study of blood T cell repertoires in COVID-19. About the research overall: T cells, B-cell-depleted T cells, or PBMCs provided the cDNA or gDNA that served as material.

Authors' data handling: Using reference gene primer amplification, nucleated cell counts were estimated. The repertoire was sequenced with immunoSEQ multiplex PCR; TCRdb's copy has only in-frame clones and lacks some. The V and J calls and clone size were taken over from that table, and D and trimming were inferred from the DNA. The data hold around 32,000 clones, with just over 85% observed a single time. Germline CDR1 reads SGHRS; CDR2 reads YFSETQ. V was clipped by 3 bases and J by 1 base; unmatched bases: 7. CDR3 size: 16 residues. The sequence derives from an elderly woman with active or convalescent COVID-19. Material for sequencing was peripheral blood. The chain combines TRBV5-1 with TRBJ2-3; 8 nucleotides match TRBD2. The CDR3 loop reads CASSSIAGLRTDTQYF. DNA of the CDR3: TGCGCCAGCAGCTCTATAGCGGGGCTTCGCACAGATACGCAGTATTTT.